Listed below are T cell receptor beta chains from one sample, sequenced in a study of blood T cell repertoires in COVID-19. The method was immunoSEQ multiplex PCR; TCRdb's version includes in-frame clones alone and lacks a portion of them. The sample lists some 160,000 clones; roughly three quarters were seen once. The sample comprised peripheral blood. These receptors all stem from a man aged 50 to 59 with active or convalescent COVID-19. Both conserved end residues are trimmed from each CDR3. D genes are given only for firm matches.

length	D	J	V	CDR3
12	NA	TRBJ1-5	TRBV10-3	AISEGGGDQPQH
13	TRBD1	TRBJ2-1	TRBV5-1	ASSQGTGPYNEQF
12	NA	TRBJ2-1	TRBV5-1	ASSLASGDNEQF
13	TRBD2	TRBJ2-7	TRBV4-1	ASSQDFGLEGEQY
17	TRBD2	TRBJ2-3	TRBV24-1	ATSDLPGRVALAADTQY
15	NA	TRBJ2-2	TRBV27	ASSLRPSREDTGELF
12	TRBD1	TRBJ1-1	TRBV3-1/TRBV3-2	ASSHLDRATEAF
12	NA	TRBJ2-3	TRBV7-9	ASSLGQFTDTQY
13	TRBD1	TRBJ1-1	TRBV7-8	ASSPRTGGGTEAF
10	NA	TRBJ2-7	TRBV12-3/TRBV12-4	ASSLWAGEQY
12	NA	TRBJ1-1	TRBV28	ASSFRVGGAEAF
14	NA	TRBJ1-2	TRBV15	ATSRPGQRRTYGYT
13	NA	TRBJ1-5	TRBV15	ATSRAGGGWQPQH
12	NA	TRBJ2-7	TRBV27	ASSFLNRPYEQY
11	TRBD2	TRBJ2-3	TRBV19	ASSLGRWDTQY
12	TRBD1	TRBJ1-2	TRBV3-1/TRBV3-2	ASSPTGGIGGYT
14	NA	TRBJ2-2	TRBV13	ASSLWARQMTGELF
13	NA	TRBJ1-2	TRBV7-9	ASSYQGRAGYGYT
12	NA	TRBJ2-7	TRBV9	ASSVSVSGYEQY
13	NA	TRBJ2-7	TRBV3-1/TRBV3-2	ASSQGRVTTYEQY
16	NA	TRBJ2-3	TRBV28	ASSSLPFRETSTDTQY